This T cell receptor (beta chain) was captured in a study of T cells in Graves' hyperthyroidism and ophthalmopathy. This clonotype came up many times. Its antigen is currently unknown. Notes on the study in general: Blood also showed most of the thyroid clonotypes that were expanded above 0.001.

Amplification of TCR beta CDR3 regions was performed using RNA transcripts as template. With the HTBI primer set, the TCR CDR3 went through a first round of RT-PCR. Via MiXCR, TCRdb re-called the multiplex PCR reads, giving one row per CDR3 protein. This table holds a few hundred thousand distinct CDR3 sequences, approximately 15% found once. This CDR3 region has 13 residues. The V gene lost 4 bases and the J gene lost 4 bases, with 7 bases spanning the gap. Germline V lookup: CDR1 SNHLY, CDR2 FYNNEI. V usage is TRBV2 and J usage is TRBJ1-4; no clear D. The specimen was blood. The sequence was obtained from a woman in her thirties with Graves' ophthalmopathy. CDR3 DNA sequence: TGTGCCAGCAGTGGAGGGATTAATGAAAAACTGTTTTTT. It yields the protein CASSGGINEKLFF. Filled out from reference TRBV2 and TRBJ1-4, the complete variable domain reads EPEVTQTPSHQVTQMGQEVILRCVPISNHLYFYWYRQILGQKVEFLVSFYNNEISEKSEIFDDQFSVERPDGSNFTLKIRSTKLEDSAMYFCASSGGINEKLFFGSGTQLSVL.